These 30 T cell receptor beta chains originate from one sample sequenced in a study of graft-versus-host responses after intestinal transplantation. Assay: immunoSEQ multiplex PCR; the TCRdb copy retains only in-frame clones and omits some. The repertoire includes around 96,000 clones, around 90% of them detected once, and roughly a sixth sits in the top ten. Source: PBMCs, taken roughly 450 days after intestinal transplant. The source is a human patient who received an intestinal transplant, so some T cells may come from the graft donor.

This chain connects TRBV25-1 to TRBJ2-7, with 10 bases fitting TRBD1. Trimming took 5 bases from V and 0 from J; bases not matched to a gene: 10. Per germline, CDR1 MGHDK and CDR2 SYGVNS. The length of the CDR3 is 17 residues. The CDR3 nucleotides read TGTGCCAGCAGTCCCCAACTTGGGACAGGGGACTCCTACGAGCAGTACTTC. Translation gives CASSPQLGTGDSYEQYF.

V and J are TRBV7-2 and TRBJ2-7; TRBD1 matches 8 bases. The CDR3 extends over 15 amino acids. V trimming: 1 base; J trimming: 3 bases; junction bases outside the gene matches: 5. Germline values: CDR1 SGHTA, CDR2 FQGNSA. The DNA for the CDR3 is TGTGCCAGCAGCTTAGTAGGACAGGGAAGCTACGAGCAGTACTTC. Protein sequence: CASSLVGQGSYEQYF.

This clone was seen only once. The V and J genes are TRBV19 and TRBJ1-1, with D possibly being TRBD1 (6 bases). The V end was cut by 7 bases, the J end by 2 bases, with 17 bases between. Germline loops: CDR1 LNHDA, CDR2 SQIVND (reference sequence). The CDR3 contains 15 residues. CDR3 sequence (DNA): TGTGCCAGTATCGCCCGGGGGGCCGACAACACTGAAGCTTTCTTT. Its translation is CASIARGADNTEAFF.

The genes are TRBV6-6 and TRBJ2-7; maybe TRBD1 (5 bases). V was clipped by 4 bases and J by 2 bases, with 9 bases between them. Germline lookup yields CDR1 MNHNY and CDR2 SVGAGI (reference sequence). The CDR3 is 13 residues long. CDR3 coding DNA: TGTGCCAGCAGTTCCAGGGTGACCTACGAGCAGTACTTC. Its protein product is CASSSRVTYEQYF.

The CDR3 sequence: CASSTGPSGPSYEQYF. Written as DNA, the CDR3 is TGTGCCAGCAGCACAGGACCTAGCGGCCCCTCCTACGAGCAGTACTTC. The V call is TRBV7-2, the J call TRBJ2-7; TRBD2 agrees at 7 bases. V trimming: 5 bases; J trimming: 0 bases; junction bases outside the gene matches: 10. Looked up from germline, CDR1 is SGHTA and CDR2 is FQGNSA. The CDR3 length is 16 residues. The full variable domain, rest sourced from reference TRBV7-2 and TRBJ2-7, is GAGVSQSPSNKVTEKGKDVELRCDPISGHTALYWYRQSLGQGLEFLIYFQGNSAPDKSGLPSDRFSAERTGGSVSTLTIQRTQQEDSAVYLCASSTGPSGPSYEQYFGPGTRLTVT.

V gene TRBV19 combines with J gene TRBJ1-1; possibly TRBD1 for D (6 bases). The CDR3 consists of 14 residues. V was shortened by 6 bases and J by 0 bases, with 11 bases between the two germline ends. Germline values: CDR1 LNHDA, CDR2 SQIVND (reference sequence). CDR3 region: CASSPDSMNTEAFF. The DNA of the CDR3 is TGTGCCAGTAGCCCGGACAGCATGAACACTGAAGCTTTCTTT.

The J gene is TRBJ2-2, the V gene TRBV7-2; D is possibly TRBD2 (6 bases). This CDR3 contains 14 residues. Trimming cost V 5 bases and J 5 bases, with 12 bases left between them. Looked up from germline, CDR1 is SGHTA and CDR2 is FQGNSA. The CDR3 coding sequence is TGTGCCAGCAGCCCGGGGGTTCAGACCGGGGAGCTGTTTTTT. This translates into CASSPGVQTGELFF. Full variable domain (missing parts from reference TRBV7-2 and TRBJ2-2): GAGVSQSPSNKVTEKGKDVELRCDPISGHTALYWYRQSLGQGLEFLIYFQGNSAPDKSGLPSDRFSAERTGGSVSTLTIQRTQQEDSAVYLCASSPGVQTGELFFGEGSRLTVL.

The chain carries TRBV7-8 and TRBJ1-4; no firm D call. Germline CDR1 SGHVS, CDR2 FQNEAQ. Trimming removed 0 bases at V and 4 bases at J, with 9 bases between. The CDR3 runs 15 residues. The CDR3 protein is CASSLARGFNEKLFF. Written as DNA, the CDR3 is TGTGCCAGCAGCTTAGCCCGGGGATTTAATGAAAAACTGTTTTTT.

This chain uses TRBV5-1 with TRBJ2-3, with D perhaps TRBD1 (6 bases). This CDR3 has 15 amino acids. V shed 1 base and J shed 2 bases, with 11 bases lying between them. Germline lookup yields CDR1 SGHRS and CDR2 YFSETQ. Here the CDR3 reads CASSLLGALTDTQYF. The CDR3 DNA follows: TGCGCCAGCAGCTTGCTGGGGGCCCTCACAGATACGCAGTATTTT. Full variable domain (outside the CDR3, taken from reference TRBV5-1 and TRBJ2-3): KAGVTQTPRYLIKTRGQQVTLSCSPISGHRSVSWYQQTPGQGLQFLFEYFSETQRNKGNFPGRFSGRQFSNSRSEMNVSTLELGDSALYLCASSLLGALTDTQYFGPGTRLTVL.

CDR3 nucleotide sequence: TGTGCCAGCAGCGAGGGACAGCCTCGGGAGACCCAGTACTTC. Translation gives CASSEGQPRETQYF. The rearrangement links TRBV9 to TRBJ2-5; 7 bases align to TRBD1. J was trimmed by 5 bases and V by 3 bases; bases with no gene match: 7. Germline V gene sequence: CDR1 SGDLS, CDR2 YYNGEE. There are 14 residues in the CDR3.

V is TRBV5-5 and J is TRBJ1-4, with D tentatively TRBD1 (6 bases). This CDR3 has 15 residues. V dropped 7 bases and J dropped 3 bases, with 16 bases sitting between them. Germline CDR1 reads SGHKS; CDR2 reads YYEKEE (reference sequence). CDR3 residues: CASLYQGFANEKLFF. The CDR3 coding sequence is TGTGCCAGCCTGTACCAGGGGTTTGCTAATGAAAAACTGTTTTTT.

The V call is TRBV5-6, the J call TRBJ2-7; 7 nucleotides match TRBD1. Germline CDR1 and CDR2: SGHDT and YYEEEE. The ends lost 6 bases at V and 2 bases at J; junction bases unmatched: 5. The CDR3 contains 13 residues. The CDR3 coding sequence is TGTGCCAGCACCCTGGGGACAGCCTACGAGCAGTACTTC. Its translation: CASTLGTAYEQYF.

The V and J genes are TRBV13 and TRBJ2-7, with TRBD2 matching 7 bases. Germline V gene lookup returns CDR1 PRHDT and CDR2 FYEKMQ (reference sequence). V gave up 7 bases and J gave up 2 bases; unmatched junction bases: 2. CDR3 size: 12 residues. The CDR3 reads CASNRGAYEQYF. For the CDR3, the DNA is TGTGCCAGCAACCGGGGGGCCTACGAGCAGTACTTC.

The gene calls are TRBV5-4 and TRBJ2-3, with 9 positions matching TRBD2. J gave up 4 bases and V 4 bases, and 4 bases lay outside the gene matches. From germline, CDR1 is SGHNT and CDR2 YYREEE (reference sequence). The CDR3 is 14 amino acids. CDR3: CASSPGLASDTQYF. CDR3 DNA sequence: TGTGCCAGCAGCCCGGGACTAGCATCAGATACGCAGTATTTT.

V is TRBV5-1 and J is TRBJ1-3; TRBD1 is a possible D gene (6 bases). The germline V gene has CDR1 SGHRS and CDR2 YFSETQ. Deletions cut 0 bases from V and 0 bases from J, with 7 bases between. The CDR3 loop spans 15 amino acids. The CDR3, as DNA: TGCGCCAGCAGCTTGGTAGGGGGCTCTGGAAACACCATATATTTT. Its protein product is CASSLVGGSGNTIYF.

The CDR3 DNA reads TGTGCCATCAGTGCGGGGGCCGGGGAGCTGTTTTTT. Its translation: CAISAGAGELFF. The chain joins TRBV10-3 to TRBJ2-2, with a possible D match to TRBD2 (6 bases). The germline CDR1 and CDR2 sequences are ENHRY and SYGVKD. The V and J ends lost 4 bases and 6 bases respectively, with 6 bases between them. The length of the CDR3 is 12 residues.

The rearrangement links TRBV5-1 to TRBJ2-1; 9 nucleotides line up with TRBD2. Losses at the gene ends were 5 bases for V and 7 bases for J; bases not matched to a gene: 7. CDR3 length equals 14 residues. Germline V CDR1 and CDR2: SGHRS, YFSETQ. Here the CDR3 reads CASRVSGGSNEQFF. In DNA, the CDR3 is TGCGCCAGCAGAGTTAGCGGGGGTTCAAATGAGCAGTTCTTC.

J is TRBJ2-1 and V is TRBV5-1, with D possibly matching TRBD2 (5 bases). V was pared by 4 bases and J by 13 bases, with 21 bases between. The CDR3 is 14 residues long. From germline, CDR1 is SGHRS and CDR2 YFSETQ. Here the CDR3 DNA reads TGCGCCAGCAGCCTGGACCTAGCCAATGTGAAACAGTTCTTC. It specifies CASSLDLANVKQFF.

V gene TRBV7-3 combines with J gene TRBJ2-1; D is unresolved. CDR3 length: 15 residues. Deletions cut 5 bases from V and 4 bases from J, with 15 bases between. CDR1 and CDR2 (germline): SGHTA, FQGTGA. CDR3 residues: CASSLDATEYNEQFF. Written as DNA, the CDR3 is TGTGCCAGCAGCCTGGACGCTACCGAATACAATGAGCAGTTCTTC.

The V call is TRBV6-5, the J call TRBJ2-1, with 8 nucleotides matching TRBD2. J lost 8 bases, V lost 2 bases, and 11 bases had no gene match. Germline V CDR1 and CDR2: MNHEY, SVGAGI. The CDR3 has 16 amino acids. CDR3 region: CASSYRGGIERDEQFF. The CDR3 nucleotides read TGTGCCAGCAGTTACCGCGGGGGGATAGAGCGAGATGAGCAGTTCTTC.

In nucleotides, the CDR3 is TGTGCCAGCAGGTATGACACTGAAGCTTTCTTT. Protein sequence: CASRYDTEAFF. This chain uses TRBV6-4 with TRBJ1-1; no clear D. The CDR3 is 11 amino acids. CDR1 and CDR2 from the germline V gene are MRHNA and SNTAGT. V was cut by 6 bases and J by 3 bases, with 5 bases left in between.

This chain links TRBV5-1 with TRBJ1-6; 7 bases match TRBD1. This CDR3 has 15 amino acids. Germline V CDR1 and CDR2: SGHRS, YFSETQ. The ends lost 2 bases at V and 5 bases at J; junction bases unmatched: 4. The CDR3 DNA follows: TGCGCCAGCAGCTTCCACGACAGGGATAATTCACCCCTCCACTTT. This codes for CASSFHDRDNSPLHF.

The rearrangement links TRBV13 to TRBJ2-2; maybe TRBD2 (7 bases). This CDR3 has 15 amino acids. Germline V gives CDR1 PRHDT, CDR2 FYEKMQ (reference sequence). V lost 5 bases and J lost 6, with 16 bases in between. CDR3 protein: CASSHRARGAGELFF. CDR3 nucleotides: TGTGCCAGCAGCCACAGGGCACGGGGGGCCGGGGAGCTGTTTTTT.

This clone has only one observation. V is TRBV6-6 and J is TRBJ1-1; no reliable D call. The CDR3 covers 14 residues. V shed 2 bases and J shed 4 bases, with 11 bases lying between them. Per the germline V gene, CDR1 is MNHNY and CDR2 is SVGAGI (reference sequence). CDR3 loop: CASSYGSASTEAFF. The CDR3 nucleotides read TGTGCCAGCAGTTACGGCAGCGCGAGCACTGAAGCTTTCTTT.

V is TRBV15 and J is TRBJ2-5; 8 bases align to TRBD2. This CDR3 comprises 16 residues. Germline CDR1 reads LNHNV; CDR2 reads YYDKDF (reference sequence). V lost 5 bases and J lost 4; bases outside the gene matches: 12. The DNA for the CDR3 is TGTGCCACCAGCCGCTTGGGGCGGGGGGATATAGAGACCCAGTACTTC. Its protein is CATSRLGRGDIETQYF.

The count of this clone is one. The J gene is TRBJ2-3, the V gene TRBV4-1; D possibly matches TRBD1 or TRBD2 (5 bases each). The length of the CDR3 is 15 residues. V lost 0 bases to trimming and J lost 1 base, with 8 bases between them. Per the germline V gene, CDR1 is MGHRA and CDR2 is YSYEKL. The CDR3 is CASSQDRDGTDTQYF. CDR3 nucleotide sequence: TGCGCCAGCAGCCAAGACCGGGACGGCACAGATACGCAGTATTTT.

This rearrangement joins TRBV11-2 to TRBJ1-2; D is undetermined. The germline V gene has CDR1 SGHAT and CDR2 FQNNGV. V was clipped by 5 bases and J by 4 bases, with 14 bases between them. The CDR3 has 14 residues. The CDR3 loop is CASSPLLDGYGYTF. The CDR3 nucleotides are TGTGCCAGCAGCCCCCTTTTGGACGGCTATGGCTACACCTTC.

A remark on this clone: At one end the junction does not follow the germline gene, possibly because of a read error. The gene calls are TRBV9 and TRBJ1-1; D possibly corresponds to TRBD1 (5 bases). Germline V gene sequence: CDR1 SGDLS, CDR2 YYNGEE. The CDR3 spans 14 residues. This chain's CDR3 is CASSVGTLKTEAFF. Written as DNA, the CDR3 is TGTGCCAGCAGCGTAGGGACATTGAAAACTGAAGCTTTCTTT.

The chain uses TRBV4-2 and TRBJ1-1; the D gene is possibly TRBD1 (5 bases). The germline V and J ends were trimmed by 1 base and 5 bases, with 8 bases remaining between them. The germline gives CDR1 LGHNA, CDR2 YNFKEQ. This CDR3 region has 13 residues. The CDR3 DNA sequence: TGTGCCAGCAGCCAAGTTGAGGGGACTGAAGCTTTCTTT. Translation: CASSQVEGTEAFF.

This clone was picked up one time. The chain joins TRBV13 to TRBJ2-1; no clear D gene. Between the trimmed V and J ends, which lost 4 bases and 10 bases, there was a span of 11 bases. There are 12 residues in the CDR3. CDR1 and CDR2 from the germline V gene are PRHDT and FYEKMQ (reference sequence). This CDR3 reads CASSSGPAEQFF. CDR3 coding DNA: TGTGCCAGCAGCTCGGGTCCCGCGGAGCAGTTCTTC.